This T cell receptor (beta chain) stems from a study of T-cell reconstitution after alpha-beta-depleted transplantation in children. This CDR3 is built from 14 residues. Germline assignment: CDR1 SQVTM and CDR2 ANQGSEA. V lost 3 bases and J 3 bases, leaving 14 bases between the germline ends. Library preparation (for TCRbeta) was performed with unique molecular identifiers. MiXCR, run by TCRdb on the PCR reads, gives a single entry per CDR3 protein. The sample records over 300,000 distinct CDR3 sequences, 10% being singletons. The sequencing used PBMCs from the stem cell graft donor, collected from the stem cell graft. The rearrangement links TRBV29-1 to TRBJ1-1; D is ambiguous. The clonotype comes from a human donor who donated a stem cell graft to a child with acute lymphoblastic leukemia. The CDR3 sequence is CSVDTRVADTEAFF. Written as DNA, the CDR3 is TGCAGCGTTGATACGAGGGTTGCCGACACTGAAGCTTTCTTT. Supplemented by reference TRBV29-1 and TRBJ1-1, the full variable domain reads SAVISQKPSRDICQRGTSLTIQCQVDSQVTMMFWYRQQPGQSLTLIATANQGSEATYESGFVIDKFPISRPNLTFSTLTVSNMSPEDSSIYLCSVDTRVADTEAFFGQGTRLTVV.